The 15 T cell receptor beta chains below all came from one sample that was sequenced in a study of cytomegalovirus exposure and HLA in healthy donors. PCR was performed using 60 Vbeta and 13 Jbeta primers. TCRdb's table, derived via immunoSEQ multiplex PCR, lists solely in-frame clones and lacks some. The repertoire has under 200,000 clones, about 65% of them found once; the top ten carry roughly 4.4%. Sequenced material: PBMCs. The receptor source for this set is a woman aged 18-29 years in good health and CMV-seropositive.

This chain connects TRBV25-1 to TRBJ1-1; D remains ambiguous. CDR1 is MGHDK and CDR2 is SYGVNS in the germline V gene. V shed 0 bases and J shed 5 bases, with 16 bases lying between them. The CDR3 loop spans 16 amino acids. CDR3 sequence reads: CASSEYVPSTPTEAFF. CDR3 sequence (DNA): TGTGCCAGCAGTGAATACGTCCCGAGTACTCCTACTGAAGCTTTCTTT.

This clone was counted once. The chain joins TRBV4-1 to TRBJ2-1, with 11 nucleotides matching TRBD2. Germline CDR1 MGHRA, CDR2 YSYEKL. The CDR3 runs to 16 residues. The V segment lost 3 bases and the J segment 5 bases; nucleotides outside the gene matches: 6. The CDR3 is CASSHDTSGSDNEQFF. The DNA for the CDR3 is TGCGCCAGCAGCCACGATACTAGCGGGAGTGACAATGAGCAGTTCTTC.

The rearrangement uses TRBV4-3 and TRBJ2-4; D remains ambiguous. The germline V gene has CDR1 LGHNA and CDR2 YSLEER. Trimming removed 4 bases at V and 8 bases at J, with 15 bases between. The CDR3 loop spans 14 amino acids. CDR3 in amino acids: CASSPMSAGDIQYF. Written as DNA, the CDR3 is TGCGCCAGCAGCCCAATGAGCGCTGGTGACATTCAGTACTTC.

This chain's CDR3 is CASSPGGVPDTQYF. CDR3 nucleotides: TGTGCCAGCAGTCCGGGGGGGGTACCAGATACGCAGTATTTT. This chain links TRBV2 with TRBJ2-3, with TRBD2 matching 8 bases. Per germline, CDR1 SNHLY and CDR2 FYNNEI. The J segment lost 4 bases and the V segment lost 5 bases, leaving 5 bases of the junction unmatched. CDR3 length: 14 residues.

This CDR3 is CASSQQDSDNQPQHF. The CDR3 bases are TGCGCCAGCAGCCAACAGGACAGTGACAATCAGCCCCAGCATTTT. This chain uses TRBV4-3 with TRBJ1-5; D is perhaps TRBD1 (6 bases). This CDR3 is built from 15 residues. Between the trimmed V and J ends, which lost 2 bases and 3 bases, there was a span of 11 bases. CDR1 is LGHNA and CDR2 is YSLEER in the germline V gene.

The rearrangement joins TRBV28 to TRBJ2-4, with D perhaps matching TRBD1 (6 bases). Germline assignment: CDR1 MDHEN and CDR2 SYDVKM. The CDR3 loop spans 15 amino acids. The V gene lost 2 bases and the J gene lost 1 base, with 9 bases spanning the gap. CDR3 amino acids: CASSLGGAAKNIQYF. CDR3 DNA sequence: TGTGCCAGCAGTTTAGGGGGCGCTGCCAAAAACATTCAGTACTTC.

This chain connects TRBV9 to TRBJ1-1; D is undetermined. Germline V gene data show CDR1 as SGDLS and CDR2 as YYNGEE. Between the trimmed V and J ends, which lost 3 bases and 5 bases, there was a span of 17 bases. The CDR3 spans 15 residues. CDR3 in DNA: TGTGCCAGCAGCGCCTCTGGAGGGTCGGGTACTGAAGCTTTCTTT. It specifies CASSASGGSGTEAFF.

The rearrangement joins TRBV5-3 to TRBJ1-1, with D uncertain. TRBV5-3 has ORF status, its function being uncertain. This CDR3 contains 16 residues. The germline V and J ends were trimmed by 4 bases and 0 bases, with 16 bases remaining between them. The CDR3 protein is CARSQSRLGMNTEAFF. The CDR3, as DNA: TGTGCCAGAAGCCAGAGCCGATTGGGCATGAACACTGAAGCTTTCTTT.

The sample holds a few counts of this clone. The chain joins TRBV27 to TRBJ2-7; the match to TRBD2 covers 7 bases. This CDR3 comprises 15 residues. Germline V gene lookup returns CDR1 MNHEY and CDR2 SMNVEV (reference sequence). V lost 2 bases to trimming and J lost 1 base; unmatched junction nucleotides: 5. CDR3: CASSLKAGASYEQYF. CDR3 bases: TGTGCCAGCAGTTTAAAGGCGGGAGCGTCCTACGAGCAGTACTTC.

This clone occurred a few times. V and J are TRBV27 and TRBJ2-1; 8 bases fit TRBD1. This CDR3 comprises 15 residues. Germline CDR1 reads MNHEY; CDR2 reads SMNVEV (reference sequence). Trimming cost V 6 bases and J 5 bases; bases outside gene matches: 9. CDR3 nucleotides: TGTGCCAGCAGACCGAGACAGGGGCGAAACAATGAGCAGTTCTTC. As protein: CASRPRQGRNNEQFF.

This clone appeared a few times. This chain's CDR3 is CASSQGGLAGGYTDTQYF. CDR3 in DNA: TGTGCCAGCAGCCAAGGGGGACTAGCGGGAGGCTACACAGATACGCAGTATTTT. The chain uses TRBV4-2 and TRBJ2-3; TRBD2 matches at 15 bases. There are 18 residues in the CDR3. The ends lost 1 base at V and 2 bases at J; junction bases unmatched: 4. Germline CDR1 is LGHNA and CDR2 is YNFKEQ.

V usage is TRBV5-6 and J usage is TRBJ1-5, with D maybe TRBD1 (6 bases). V lost 3 bases and J lost 4, with 14 bases in between. Germline V gives CDR1 SGHDT, CDR2 YYEEEE. This CDR3 has 15 residues. The CDR3 sequence: CASSWSGTLNQPQHF. The CDR3 coding sequence is TGTGCCAGCAGCTGGTCCGGGACACTGAATCAGCCCCAGCATTTT.

This sequence joins TRBV5-1 and TRBJ2-2; D ambiguous. The CDR3 has 14 amino acids. Germline V gene sequence: CDR1 SGHRS, CDR2 YFSETQ. V was clipped by 5 bases and J by 0 bases, with 8 bases between them. CDR3 amino acids: CASSKTANTGELFF. In DNA, the CDR3 is TGCGCCAGCAGTAAAACTGCGAACACCGGGGAGCTGTTTTTT.

V is TRBV2 and J is TRBJ1-1; 8 bases line up with TRBD1. V dropped 6 bases and J dropped 2; count of bases not matched to a gene: 5. Germline V gene sequence: CDR1 SNHLY, CDR2 FYNNEI. This CDR3 region has 14 residues. This chain's CDR3 is CASRRTGPNTEAFF. The CDR3 bases are TGTGCCAGCAGGAGGACAGGGCCTAACACTGAAGCTTTCTTT.

V is TRBV27 and J is TRBJ1-1, with D possibly matching TRBD1 (5 bases). Germline CDR1 MNHEY, CDR2 SMNVEV (reference sequence). V was clipped by 6 bases and J by 0 bases, with 23 bases between them. CDR3 length: 18 residues. CDR3 sequence (DNA): TGTGCCAGCAGCCGCGGTTTGTTTGGGGGGGGAATGAACACTGAAGCTTTCTTT. It specifies CASSRGLFGGGMNTEAFF.